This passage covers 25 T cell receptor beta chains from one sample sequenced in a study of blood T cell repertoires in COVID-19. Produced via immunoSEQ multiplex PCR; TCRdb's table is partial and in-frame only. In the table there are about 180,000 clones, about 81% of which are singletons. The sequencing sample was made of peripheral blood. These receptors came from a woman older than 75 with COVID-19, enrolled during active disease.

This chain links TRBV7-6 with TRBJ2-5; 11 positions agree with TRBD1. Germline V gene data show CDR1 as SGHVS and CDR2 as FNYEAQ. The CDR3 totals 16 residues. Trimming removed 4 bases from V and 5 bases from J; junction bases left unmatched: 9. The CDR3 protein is CASSYLGQGAAETQYF. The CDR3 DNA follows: TGTGCCAGCAGCTACCTCGGACAGGGGGCTGCGGAGACCCAGTACTTC.

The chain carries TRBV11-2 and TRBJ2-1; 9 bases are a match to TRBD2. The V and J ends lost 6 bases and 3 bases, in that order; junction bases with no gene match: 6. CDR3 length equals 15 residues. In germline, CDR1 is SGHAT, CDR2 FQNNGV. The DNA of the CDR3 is TGTGCCAGCAGTTATACTAGCGGGCGCTACAATGAGCAGTTCTTC. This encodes CASSYTSGRYNEQFF.

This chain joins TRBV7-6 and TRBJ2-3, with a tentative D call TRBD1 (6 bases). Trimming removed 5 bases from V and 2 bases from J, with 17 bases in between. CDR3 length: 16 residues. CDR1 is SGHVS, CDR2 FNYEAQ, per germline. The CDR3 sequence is CASSPPRGSPTDTQYF. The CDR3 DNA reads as TGTGCCAGCAGCCCTCCCAGGGGTAGCCCCACAGATACGCAGTATTTT.

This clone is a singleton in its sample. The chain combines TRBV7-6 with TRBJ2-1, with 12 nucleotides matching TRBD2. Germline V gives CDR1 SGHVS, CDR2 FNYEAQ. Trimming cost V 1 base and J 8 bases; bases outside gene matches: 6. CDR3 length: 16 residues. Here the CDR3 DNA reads TGTGCCAGCAGCTTAGGGCTAGCGGGAGGGCAGGATGAGCAGTTCTTC. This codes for CASSLGLAGGQDEQFF.

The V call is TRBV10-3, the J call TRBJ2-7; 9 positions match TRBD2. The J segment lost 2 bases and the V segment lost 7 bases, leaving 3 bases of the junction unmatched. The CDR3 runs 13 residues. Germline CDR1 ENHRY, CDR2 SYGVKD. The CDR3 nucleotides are TGTGCCATCAAGGGCGGGGGGGCCTACGAGCAGTACTTC. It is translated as CAIKGGGAYEQYF.

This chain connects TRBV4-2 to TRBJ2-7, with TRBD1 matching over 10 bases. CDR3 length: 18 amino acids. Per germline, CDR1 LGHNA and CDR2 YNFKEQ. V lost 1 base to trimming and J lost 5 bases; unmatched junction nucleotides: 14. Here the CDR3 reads CASSQGTGTGAFGDEQYF. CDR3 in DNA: TGTGCCAGCAGCCAAGGTACCGGGACAGGGGCCTTTGGGGACGAGCAGTACTTC.

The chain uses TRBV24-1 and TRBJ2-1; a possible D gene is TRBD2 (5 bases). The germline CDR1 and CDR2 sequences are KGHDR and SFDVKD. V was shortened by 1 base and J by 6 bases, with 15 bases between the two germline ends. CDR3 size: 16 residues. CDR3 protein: CATSDFEGPRGNEQFF. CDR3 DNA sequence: TGTGCCACCAGTGATTTTGAGGGCCCTCGAGGCAATGAGCAGTTCTTC.

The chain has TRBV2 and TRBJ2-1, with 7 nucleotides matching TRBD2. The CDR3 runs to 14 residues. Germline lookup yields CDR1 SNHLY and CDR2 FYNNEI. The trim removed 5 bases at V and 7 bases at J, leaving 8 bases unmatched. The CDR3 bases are TGTGCCAGCAGTTGGGTAGTGGGGGGGAATGAGCAGTTCTTC. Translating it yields CASSWVVGGNEQFF.

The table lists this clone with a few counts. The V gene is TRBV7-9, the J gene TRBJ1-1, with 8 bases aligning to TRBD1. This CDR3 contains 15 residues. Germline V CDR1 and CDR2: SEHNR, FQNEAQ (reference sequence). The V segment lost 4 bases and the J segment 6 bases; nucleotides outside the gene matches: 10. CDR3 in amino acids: CASSSATGGFAEAFF. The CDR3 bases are TGTGCCAGCAGCTCGGCAACAGGGGGTTTTGCTGAAGCTTTCTTT.

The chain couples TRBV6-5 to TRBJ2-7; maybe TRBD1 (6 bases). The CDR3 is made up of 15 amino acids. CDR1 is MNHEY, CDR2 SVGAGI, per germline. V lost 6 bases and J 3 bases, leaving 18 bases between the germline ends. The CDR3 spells CASSALPGHLYEQYF. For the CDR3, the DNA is TGTGCCAGCAGCGCCCTTCCGGGACATCTCTACGAGCAGTACTTC.

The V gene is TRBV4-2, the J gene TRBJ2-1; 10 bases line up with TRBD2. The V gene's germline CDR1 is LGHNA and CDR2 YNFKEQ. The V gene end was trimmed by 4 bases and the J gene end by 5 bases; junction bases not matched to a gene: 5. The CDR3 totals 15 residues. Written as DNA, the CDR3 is TGTGCCAGCAGCCCTCGGACTAGCGGAGACAATGAGCAGTTCTTC. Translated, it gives CASSPRTSGDNEQFF.

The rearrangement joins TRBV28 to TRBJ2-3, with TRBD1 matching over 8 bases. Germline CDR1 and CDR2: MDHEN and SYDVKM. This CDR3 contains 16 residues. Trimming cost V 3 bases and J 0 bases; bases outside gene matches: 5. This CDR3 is CASSFGTGDSTDTQYF. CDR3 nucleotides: TGTGCCAGCAGTTTCGGGACAGGAGATAGCACAGATACGCAGTATTTT.

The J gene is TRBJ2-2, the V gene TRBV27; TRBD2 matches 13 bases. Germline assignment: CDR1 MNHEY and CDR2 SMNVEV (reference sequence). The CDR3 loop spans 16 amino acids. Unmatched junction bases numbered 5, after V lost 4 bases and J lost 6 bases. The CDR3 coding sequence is TGTGCCAGCAGTTGGAGGACTAGCGGGAGAGCCGGGGAGCTGTTTTTT. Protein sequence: CASSWRTSGRAGELFF.

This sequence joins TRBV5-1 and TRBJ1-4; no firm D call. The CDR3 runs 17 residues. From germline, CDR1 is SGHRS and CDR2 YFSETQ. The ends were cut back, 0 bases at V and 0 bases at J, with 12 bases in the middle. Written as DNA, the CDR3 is TGCGCCAGCAGCTTGGACCCAAACAGTGCAACTAATGAAAAACTGTTTTTT. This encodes CASSLDPNSATNEKLFF.

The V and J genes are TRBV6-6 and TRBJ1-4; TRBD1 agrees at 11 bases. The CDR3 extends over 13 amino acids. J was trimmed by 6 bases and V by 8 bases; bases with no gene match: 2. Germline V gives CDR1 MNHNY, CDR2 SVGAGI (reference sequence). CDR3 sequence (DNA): TGTGCCAGCCGGGACAGGGGGGATGAAAAACTGTTTTTT. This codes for CASRDRGDEKLFF.

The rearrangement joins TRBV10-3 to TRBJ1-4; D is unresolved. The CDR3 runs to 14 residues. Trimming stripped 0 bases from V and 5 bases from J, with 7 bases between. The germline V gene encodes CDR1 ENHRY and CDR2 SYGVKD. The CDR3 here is CAISESGRNEKLFF. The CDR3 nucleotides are TGTGCCATCAGTGAGTCGGGCAGGAATGAAAAACTGTTTTTT.

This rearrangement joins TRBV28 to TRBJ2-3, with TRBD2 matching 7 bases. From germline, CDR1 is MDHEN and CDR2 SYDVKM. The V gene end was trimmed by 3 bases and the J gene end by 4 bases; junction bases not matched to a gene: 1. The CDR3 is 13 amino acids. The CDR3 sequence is CASSLRESDTQYF. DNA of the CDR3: TGTGCCAGCAGTTTGCGGGAGTCAGATACGCAGTATTTT.

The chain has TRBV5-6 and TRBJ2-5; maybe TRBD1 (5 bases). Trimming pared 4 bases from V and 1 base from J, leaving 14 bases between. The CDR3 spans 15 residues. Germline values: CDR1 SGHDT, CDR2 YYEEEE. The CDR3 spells CASSLARTIQETQYF. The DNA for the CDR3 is TGTGCCAGCAGCCTCGCCCGGACAATCCAAGAGACCCAGTACTTC.

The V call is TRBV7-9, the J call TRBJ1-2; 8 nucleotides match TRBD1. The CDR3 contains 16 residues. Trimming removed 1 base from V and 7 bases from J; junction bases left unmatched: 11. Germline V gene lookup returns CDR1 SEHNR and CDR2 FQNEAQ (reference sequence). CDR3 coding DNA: TGTGCCAGCAGCTTAGGTTCGGACAGGGCGTATAGTGGCTACACCTTC. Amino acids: CASSLGSDRAYSGYTF. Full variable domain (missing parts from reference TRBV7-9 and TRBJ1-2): DTGVSQNPRHKITKRGQNVTFRCDPISEHNRLYWYRQTLGQGPEFLTYFQNEAQLEKSRLLSDRFSAERPKGSFSTLEIQRTEQGDSAMYLCASSLGSDRAYSGYTFGSGTRLTVV.

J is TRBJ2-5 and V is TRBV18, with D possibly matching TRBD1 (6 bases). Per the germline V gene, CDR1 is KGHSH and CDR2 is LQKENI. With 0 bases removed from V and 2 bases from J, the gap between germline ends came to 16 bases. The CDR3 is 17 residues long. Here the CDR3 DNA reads TGTGCCAGCTCACCACCGAGACCCTCTGGACAGCAAGAGACCCAGTACTTC. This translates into CASSPPRPSGQQETQYF.

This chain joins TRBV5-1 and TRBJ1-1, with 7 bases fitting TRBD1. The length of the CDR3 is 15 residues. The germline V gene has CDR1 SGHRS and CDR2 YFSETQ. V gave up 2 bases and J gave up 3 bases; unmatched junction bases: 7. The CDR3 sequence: CASSLRQGRDTEAFF. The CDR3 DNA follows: TGCGCCAGCAGCTTACGACAGGGACGGGACACTGAAGCTTTCTTT.

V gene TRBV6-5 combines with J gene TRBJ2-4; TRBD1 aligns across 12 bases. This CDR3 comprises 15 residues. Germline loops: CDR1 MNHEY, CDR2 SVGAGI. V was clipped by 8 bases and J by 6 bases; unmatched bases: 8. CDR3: CASGPGQGAGNIQYF. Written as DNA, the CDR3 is TGTGCCAGCGGGCCGGGACAGGGGGCTGGAAACATTCAGTACTTC.

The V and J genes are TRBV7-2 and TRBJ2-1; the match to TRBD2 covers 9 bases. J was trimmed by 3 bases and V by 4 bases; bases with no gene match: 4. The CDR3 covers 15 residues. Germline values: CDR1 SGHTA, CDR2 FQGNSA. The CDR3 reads CASSSTSGIYNEQFF. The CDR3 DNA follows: TGTGCCAGCAGCTCGACTAGCGGAATCTACAATGAGCAGTTCTTC.

The CDR3 bases are TGTGCCAGCAGCTCGATAAGACAGGACTACAATGAGCAGTTCTTC. Encoded protein: CASSSIRQDYNEQFF. The V and J genes are TRBV7-9 and TRBJ2-1, with a possible D match to TRBD1 (6 bases). Trimming cost V 4 bases and J 3 bases, with 13 bases left between them. CDR1 and CDR2 from the germline V gene are SEHNR and FQNEAQ (reference sequence). The CDR3 length is 15 residues.

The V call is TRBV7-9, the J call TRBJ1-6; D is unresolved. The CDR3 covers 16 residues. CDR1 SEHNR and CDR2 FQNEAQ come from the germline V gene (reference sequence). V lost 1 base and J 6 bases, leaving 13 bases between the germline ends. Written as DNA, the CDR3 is TGTGCCAGCAGCTTAGACGGCCCAGGTCCTAATTCACCCCTCCACTTT. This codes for CASSLDGPGPNSPLHF. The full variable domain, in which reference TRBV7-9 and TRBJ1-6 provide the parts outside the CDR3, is DTGVSQNPRHKITKRGQNVTFRCDPISEHNRLYWYRQTLGQGPEFLTYFQNEAQLEKSRLLSDRFSAERPKGSFSTLEIQRTEQGDSAMYLCASSLDGPGPNSPLHFGNGTRLTVT.